Listed below are T cell receptor beta chains from one sample, sequenced in a study of blood T cells in healthy people across ages. TCRdb recomputed calls from the 5' RACE reads with MiXCR, one row per CDR3 protein. The sample shows roughly 1,700,000 distinct CDR3 sequences, roughly 30% of them seen only once. The source material was blood. The receptors come from a woman aged 30 to 39 in good health. Each CDR3 is given with its conserved first and last residue. The D gene is left open where the match is weak. Clone size appears in some rows only: once, few, many, or a class for an expanded clone.

>.|TRBV20-1|TRBJ2-7|.
TGCAGTGCTAGAGATATACTACTACAGGGACCTGGCTACGAGCAGTACTTC
CSARDILLQGPGYEQYF
>few|TRBV6-5|TRBJ2-4|.
TGTGCCAGCAGTTACGACGCCTCGACCGTGCCGTCAAACATTCAGTACTTC
CASSYDASTVPSNIQYF
>few|TRBV20-1|TRBJ2-6|.
TGCAGTGCTAGAGGGGGCCCTTCTGGGGCCAACGTCCTGACTTTC
CSARGGPSGANVLTF
>many|TRBV6-1|TRBJ2-4|TRBD2
TGTGCCAGCAGTGAAGAAGCGGGAGGAAGATACATTCAGTACTTC
CASSEEAGGRYIQYF
>.|TRBV12-3/TRBV12-4|TRBJ2-6|TRBD1
TGTGCCAGCATTCAGGGGGCTGGGGCCAACGTCCTGACTTTC
CASIQGAGANVLTF
>.|TRBV13|TRBJ2-7|.
TGTGTCAGCAGCCTAGAGGTATACGAGCAGTACTTC
CVSSLEVYEQYF
>few|TRBV18|TRBJ2-3|.
TGTGCCAGCTCACCAAGGCCAGACCCAGATACGCAGTATTTT
CASSPRPDPDTQYF
>.|TRBV3-1|TRBJ2-2|.
TGTGCCAGCAAAAAACCCACCGGGGAGCTGTTTTTT
CASKKPTGELFF
>.|TRBV30|TRBJ1-1|.
TGTGCCTTAGACAGAGTGGAAGAAGCTTTCTTT
CALDRVEEAFF
>many|TRBV11-2|TRBJ2-1|.
TGTGCCAGCAGCTTAAGCCGGCAGGGATCCTACAATGAGCAGTTCTTC
CASSLSRQGSYNEQFF
>.|TRBV12-3/TRBV12-4|TRBJ1-2|.
TGTGCCAGCAGTTATGTGGAGAGGCATGGCTACACCTTC
CASSYVERHGYTF
>few|TRBV12-3/TRBV12-4|TRBJ2-7|.
TGTGCCAGCAGTTTCGAGGACGAGCAGTACTTC
CASSFEDEQYF
>.|TRBV6-2/TRBV6-3|TRBJ1-4|.
TGTGCCAGCAGCCTCTCCGGGACCGGGCTGTTTTTT
CASSLSGTGLFF
>few|TRBV11-2|TRBJ2-5|TRBD1
TGTGCCAGCAGCGGCGACAGGGGAGTTAAAGAGACCCAGTACTTC
CASSGDRGVKETQYF
>many|TRBV4-3|TRBJ2-7|.
TGCGCCAGCAGCCAAGATGTGGCGGGGCCGAGCCTCGAGCAGTACTTC
CASSQDVAGPSLEQYF
>many|TRBV5-1|TRBJ2-6|.
TGCGCCAGCAGCTCACAGGGGGGGGGACTGTATCACGTCCTGACTTTC
CASSSQGGGLYHVLTF
>few|TRBV16|TRBJ2-1|.
TGTGCCAGCACAGGCGGGGCTACCTACAATGAGCAGTTCTTC
CASTGGATYNEQFF
>few|TRBV12-3/TRBV12-4|TRBJ2-1|TRBD2
TGTGCCAGCGGTTTAGCGGGAGGACCCCCGCCCAATGAGCAGTTCTTC
CASGLAGGPPPNEQFF
>few|TRBV10-3|TRBJ2-7|.
TGTGCCATCAGTGGGGGGCCGGACCCGACTTCTTTGCAGTACTTC
CAISGGPDPTSLQYF
>many|TRBV18|TRBJ2-7|TRBD1
TGTGCCAGCAGCCCGGACAGGGCCGAGCAGTACTTC
CASSPDRAEQYF
>.|TRBV29-1|TRBJ2-1|.
TGCAGCGTTGGGGAGACGCTGGCGGGTGAGCAGTTCTTC
CSVGETLAGEQFF
>many|TRBV3-1|TRBJ1-2|.
TGTGCCAGCAGCGGAGAGAATGGCTACACCTTC
CASSGENGYTF
>.|TRBV5-5|TRBJ2-7|.
TGTGCCAGCAGCTTCGATGCAGCGCCGATGGCGTACTTC
CASSFDAAPMAYF
>.|TRBV29-1|TRBJ1-5|.
TGCAGCGTTGCGGACAGCAACTATCAGCCCCAGCATTTT
CSVADSNYQPQHF
>.|TRBV7-2|TRBJ2-2|.
TGTGCCAGCAGCTTACCCAGTTACACCGGGGAGCTGTTTTTT
CASSLPSYTGELFF
>few|TRBV30|TRBJ2-7|.
TGTGCCTGGATCCGGTGGGGGTCCGAGCAGTACTTC
CAWIRWGSEQYF
>many|TRBV5-5|TRBJ2-1|.
TGTGCCAGCAACGGCGCTAGCTCGGGCAATGAGCAGTTCTTC
CASNGASSGNEQFF
>many|TRBV20-1|TRBJ1-2|TRBD1
TGCAGTGCTAGGTCAACATCGGAGGGGGCGACCTATGGCTACACCTTC
CSARSTSEGATYGYTF
>.|TRBV19|TRBJ2-3|TRBD2
TGTGCCAGTAGTATCGAGGTCGGGGGGAGGCAGTATTTT
CASSIEVGGRQYF
>many|TRBV6-5|TRBJ2-5|.
TGTGCCAGCAGTTTCTCGGCGGGGCAAGAGACCCAGTACTTC
CASSFSAGQETQYF
>many|TRBV18|TRBJ2-1|.
TGTGCCAGCTCACCGGGCTTTCGGGGCGGGAACTACAATGAGCAGTTCTTC
CASSPGFRGGNYNEQFF
>few|TRBV28|TRBJ2-7|TRBD1
TGTGCCAGCAGTCCAGAGGGGACAGGGCCCTACGAGCAGTACTTC
CASSPEGTGPYEQYF
>few|TRBV6-1|TRBJ2-7|TRBD1
TGTGCCAGCAGTGAACCCCAAGGGGGCAAGCAGTACTTC
CASSEPQGGKQYF
>few|TRBV2|TRBJ2-7|TRBD1
TGTGCCAGCAGTTCCCTCATCCGGGACAGCTACTACGAGCAGTACTTC
CASSSLIRDSYYEQYF
>many|TRBV6-6|TRBJ2-7|.
TGTGCCAGCACCCGAGGGGCAGGGGCTTCCTACGAGCAGTACTTC
CASTRGAGASYEQYF
>many|TRBV6-5|TRBJ2-2|TRBD2
TGTGCCAGCAGTTCCGGACTAGCGGGAGGGGTCGGGGAGCTGTTTTTT
CASSSGLAGGVGELFF
>.|TRBV6-6|TRBJ2-4|.
TGTGCCAGCAGCCCAAACGCCGGGACCAAAAACATTCAGTACTTC
CASSPNAGTKNIQYF